This T cell receptor beta chain came from a study of response to subunit inactivated influenza vaccine. Study-wide results and limits: With each seasonal influenza vaccination, the authors suggested, few new T cells are recruited.

This clonotype was seen only a few times. What it binds is unknown. TCRdb redid the calling of the RT-PCR reads with MiXCR, one entry per CDR3 protein. The sample shows 550,000 to 800,000 distinct CDR3 sequences, roughly 14% of them seen only once. The V segment lost 5 bases and the J segment 3 bases; nucleotides outside the gene matches: 14. CDR1 MDHEN and CDR2 SYDVKM come from the germline V gene. CDR3 length equals 17 residues. The source of this sequence is a man between 50 and 59 years old who received an inactivated influenza vaccine. The sample was PBMCs from blood, taken approximately 15 days before vaccination. The rearrangement uses TRBV28 and TRBJ2-7; 9 nucleotides agree with TRBD2. The CDR3, as DNA: TGTGCCAGCAGTACGGGTTTGTGGCTAGCGGGGAGCTACGAGCAGTACTTC. It codes for CASSTGLWLAGSYEQYF. Using reference TRBV28 and TRBJ2-7 for the parts outside the CDR3, the full variable domain is DVKVTQSSRYLVKRTGEKVFLECVQDMDHENMFWYRQDPGLGLRLIYFSYDVKMKEKGDIPEGYSVSREKKERFSLILESASTNQTSMYLCASSTGLWLAGSYEQYFGPGTRLTVT.